A few counts support the clone carrying this T cell receptor beta chain. This sample is drawn from a study of blood T cell repertoires in COVID-19. Study as a whole: Material from acute and convalescent COVID-19 was sourced from the United States, Italy and Spain. T cells, B-cell-depleted T cells, or PBMCs supplied cDNA or gDNA.

Per the original methods: Amplifying reference gene primers gave estimates of nucleated cell counts. Clones were read by immunoSEQ multiplex PCR, and TCRdb kept only the in-frame ones, dropping some. V, J and clone size were drawn from that table, and D and trimming were deduced from the DNA. The table has more than 55,000 clones, about 91% seen once. V was pared by 3 bases and J by 5 bases, with 14 bases between. This CDR3 contains 14 residues. Germline V gene data show CDR1 as SGHRS and CDR2 as YFSETQ. The sequencing input was peripheral blood. The sequence derives from a man in his fifties or sixties with acute or convalescent COVID-19. The V and J genes are TRBV5-1 and TRBJ1-2; D is uncertain. The CDR3 sequence is CASSSVGGLYGYTF. The CDR3 DNA sequence: TGCGCCAGCAGCTCAGTGGGAGGGTTGTATGGCTACACCTTC.